A single sample gave rise to the 16 T cell receptor beta chains below, sequenced in a study of blood T cell repertoires in COVID-19. Produced via immunoSEQ multiplex PCR; TCRdb's table is partial and in-frame only. Among 200,000 to 250,000 clones listed, around 91% were seen once. Sequencing used PBMCs or T cells enriched from blood (not recorded which). These receptors were collected from a woman between 18 and 30 years old in a cohort exposed to, infected with or recovered from COVID-19 (not recorded which).

The chain has TRBV11-2 and TRBJ1-2, with TRBD1 as a possible D gene (5 bases). V dropped 1 base and J dropped 3 bases, with 9 bases sitting between them. CDR1 and CDR2 (germline): SGHAT, FQNNGV. This CDR3 is 14 amino acids long. CDR3 sequence reads: CASSLGGRDYGYTF. CDR3 nucleotide sequence: TGTGCCAGCAGCTTAGGAGGCAGGGACTATGGCTACACCTTC.

The chain carries TRBV3-1 (or the pseudogene TRBV3-2) and TRBJ2-1; the D is unclear. V lost 2 bases and J lost 0, with 5 bases in between. The CDR3 extends over 14 amino acids. From germline, CDR1 is LGHDT and CDR2 YNNKEL (reference sequence). CDR3 protein: CASSQRVSYNEQFF. The CDR3 DNA sequence: TGTGCCAGCAGCCAACGGGTCTCCTACAATGAGCAGTTCTTC.

There are a few counts of this clone. The V call is TRBV6-1, the J call TRBJ1-5; 8 bases line up with TRBD1. Germline V gene data show CDR1 as MNHNS and CDR2 as SASEGT. V gave up 2 bases and J gave up 3 bases; unmatched junction bases: 6. The CDR3 has 16 residues. CDR3 bases: TGTGCCAGCAGTGAACATACAGGGGGGAACAATCAGCCCCAGCATTTT. Protein: CASSEHTGGNNQPQHF.

The chain combines TRBV27 with TRBJ2-5; 11 nucleotides align to TRBD2. Trimming cost V 6 bases and J 4 bases; bases outside gene matches: 7. This CDR3 has 15 residues. The V gene's germline CDR1 is MNHEY and CDR2 SMNVEV (reference sequence). CDR3 DNA: TGTGCCAGCAGACTAGCGGGAGATGGGGTAGAGACCCAGTACTTC. This encodes CASRLAGDGVETQYF.

This clone was seen just once. This chain joins TRBV7-8 and TRBJ1-5; 7 bases map to TRBD1. The CDR3 length is 15 residues. CDR1 SGHVS and CDR2 FQNEAQ come from the germline V gene. V lost 5 bases to trimming and J lost 2 bases; unmatched junction nucleotides: 6. The DNA of the CDR3 is TGTGCCAGCAGCCTAGACAGGGTTGGCAATCAGCCCCAGCATTTT. As protein: CASSLDRVGNQPQHF.

This clone is a singleton in its sample. The chain is built from TRBV9 and TRBJ1-4; D possibly corresponds to TRBD1 (6 bases). CDR1 is SGDLS, CDR2 YYNGEE, per germline. V lost 0 bases and J 6 bases, leaving 9 bases between the germline ends. There are 14 residues in the CDR3. This chain's CDR3 is CASSVGQDYEKLFF. The CDR3 DNA sequence: TGTGCCAGCAGCGTAGGACAGGATTATGAAAAACTGTTTTTT.

This chain uses TRBV24-1 with TRBJ2-2, with 8 bases fitting TRBD1. The germline gives CDR1 KGHDR, CDR2 SFDVKD. V lost 4 bases, J lost 7 bases, and 7 bases stayed unmatched. This CDR3 has 15 residues. This CDR3 reads CATSDQQGDGGELFF. The CDR3 coding sequence is TGTGCCACCAGTGACCAACAGGGGGATGGCGGGGAGCTGTTTTTT.

The V call is TRBV6-5, the J call TRBJ1-5, with a possible D match to TRBD1 (5 bases). Germline V gives CDR1 MNHEY, CDR2 SVGAGI. This CDR3 spans 15 amino acids. Between the trimmed V and J ends, which lost 6 bases and 4 bases, there was a span of 16 bases. The CDR3 sequence is CASSDDSAGNQPQHF. Written as DNA, the CDR3 is TGTGCCAGCAGCGATGACAGTGCTGGGAATCAGCCCCAGCATTTT.

The chain couples TRBV7-8 to TRBJ1-1; weak D call: TRBD1 (6 bases). V was clipped by 3 bases and J by 1 base, with 15 bases between them. The germline V gene encodes CDR1 SGHVS and CDR2 FQNEAQ. The CDR3 covers 16 residues. The CDR3 nucleotides read TGTGCCAGCAGCTTGCGACAGGACGGTACGAACACTGAAGCTTTCTTT. The encoded protein is CASSLRQDGTNTEAFF.

The V and J genes are TRBV14 and TRBJ1-4; D is possibly TRBD1 (5 bases). CDR3 size: 14 residues. V was clipped by 4 bases and J by 3 bases, with 9 bases between them. Germline CDR1 reads SGHDN; CDR2 reads FVKESK. The DNA of the CDR3 is TGTGCCAGCAGCCGTGTAGGGGCTAATGAAAAACTGTTTTTT. It yields the protein CASSRVGANEKLFF.

This chain connects TRBV10-3 to TRBJ1-5; 8 nucleotides line up with TRBD1. CDR1 and CDR2 (germline): ENHRY, SYGVKD. The CDR3 extends over 14 amino acids. The V gene end was trimmed by 5 bases and the J gene end by 4 bases; junction bases not matched to a gene: 4. Here the CDR3 DNA reads TGTGCCATCAGTTTACAGGGGGGGAATCAGCCCCAGCATTTT. Translation: CAISLQGGNQPQHF.

This rearrangement joins TRBV7-9 to TRBJ1-6; D not certain. Trimming removed 5 bases at V and 4 bases at J, with 9 bases between. Germline V CDR1 and CDR2: SEHNR, FQNEAQ (reference sequence). The CDR3 loop spans 14 amino acids. CDR3 sequence: CASSLAQYNSPLHF. The CDR3 DNA reads TGTGCCAGCAGCCTCGCACAGTATAATTCACCCCTCCACTTT.

The chain couples TRBV4-2 to TRBJ1-6; no definite D call. The length of the CDR3 is 16 residues. With 0 bases removed from V and 13 bases from J, the gap between germline ends came to 19 bases. Germline V gene sequence: CDR1 LGHNA, CDR2 YNFKEQ. This CDR3 reads CASSQDLTAVGDPLHF. CDR3 nucleotides: TGTGCCAGCAGCCAAGATCTGACCGCGGTCGGAGATCCCCTCCACTTT.

The rearrangement links TRBV24-1 to TRBJ2-1; TRBD2 agrees at 10 bases. This CDR3 is 15 amino acids long. Germline CDR1 reads KGHDR; CDR2 reads SFDVKD. V was clipped by 4 bases and J by 6 bases; unmatched bases: 5. The CDR3 DNA reads as TGTGCCACCAGTGAGTCCGGGACTAGCGTCAATGAGCAGTTCTTC. Protein product: CATSESGTSVNEQFF.

The chain joins TRBV3-1 (or the pseudogene TRBV3-2) to TRBJ2-4, with 7 bases lining up with TRBD2. V dropped 4 bases and J dropped 1; count of bases not matched to a gene: 13. The CDR3 contains 18 residues. Germline CDR1 and CDR2: LGHDT and YNNKEL (reference sequence). CDR3 DNA: TGTGCCAGCAGCCCGCATTCCCGGGGGGTGTCGGCCAAAAACATTCAGTACTTC. Translated, it gives CASSPHSRGVSAKNIQYF.

The rearrangement uses TRBV11-2 and TRBJ1-2, with 9 nucleotides matching TRBD1. The germline CDR1 and CDR2 sequences are SGHAT and FQNNGV. J gave up 8 bases and V 4 bases, and 11 bases lay outside the gene matches. This CDR3 has 15 residues. In nucleotides, the CDR3 is TGTGCCAGCAGCTCCCTGGGACAGGGAATCGGGGGCTACACCTTC. Its protein product is CASSSLGQGIGGYTF.